One and the same sample provided the 15 T cell receptor beta chains below, sequenced in a study of CD8 T cells in ankylosing spondylitis. The antigens of these receptors remain unknown. MiXCR, run by TCRdb on the 5' RACE reads, gives a single entry per CDR3 protein. There are about 210,000 distinct CDR3 sequences in the sample; about 6.7% occur only once, and around 14% lies in the top ten. Study outcomes and limitations: One TCR beta motif, made up of several highly homologous variants, appeared characteristic of ankylosing spondylitis blood.

The sample comprised blood, either unsorted or a sorted T cell fraction (not recorded which). These receptors were collected from a male donor with ankylosing spondylitis.

This clonotype has a count of ten or more. The chain couples TRBV7-9 to TRBJ2-5, with 10 nucleotides matching TRBD1. In germline, CDR1 is SEHNR, CDR2 FQNEAQ (reference sequence). V shed 0 bases and J 5 bases; nucleotides not matched to a gene: 9. CDR3 size: 17 residues. The DNA for the CDR3 is TGTGCCAGCAGCTTAGCGAAGGTGACAGGGGGCTGGGAGACCCAGTACTTC. This translates into CASSLAKVTGGWETQYF.

This clonotype occurred many times. The chain carries TRBV11-2 and TRBJ2-3; TRBD2 matches at 8 bases. The CDR3 is 16 residues long. V was clipped by 5 bases and J by 3 bases; unmatched bases: 10. The V gene's germline CDR1 is SGHAT and CDR2 FQNNGV. The CDR3 bases are TGTGCCAGCAGCCTTCACCCGGGGGGGCGGACAGATACGCAGTATTTT. Protein: CASSLHPGGRTDTQYF. The whole variable domain, filled in from reference TRBV11-2 and TRBJ2-3, reads EAGVAQSPRYKIIEKRQSVAFWCNPISGHATLYWYQQILGQGPKLLIQFQNNGVVDDSQLPKDRFSAERLKGVDSTLKIQPAKLEDSAVYLCASSLHPGGRTDTQYFGPGTRLTVL.

This clonotype has ten or more counts. A junction end diverges from the germline sequence, so it may reflect a read error. This rearrangement joins TRBV2 to TRBJ2-1, with 11 bases fitting TRBD2. CDR3 length: 15 amino acids. Looked up from germline, CDR1 is SNHLY and CDR2 is FYNNEI. The chain's CDR3 is CASSEGTSGYNEHFF. The CDR3 bases are TGTGCCAGCAGTGAGGGGACTAGCGGTTACAATGAGCATTTCTTC.

The rearrangement joins TRBV7-9 to TRBJ1-4; D is ambiguous. Per germline, CDR1 SEHNR and CDR2 FQNEAQ (reference sequence). The CDR3 length is 12 residues. The V and J ends lost 7 bases and 8 bases respectively, with 11 bases between them. CDR3 nucleotide sequence: TGTGCCAGCACCTCAGGTGGGGAAAAACTGTTTTTT. This translates into CASTSGGEKLFF.

This rearrangement joins TRBV20-1 to TRBJ1-6; D perhaps matches TRBD1 (6 bases). The CDR3 extends over 14 amino acids. V shed 3 bases and J shed 8 bases, with 14 bases lying between them. Germline values: CDR1 DFQATT, CDR2 SNEGSKA (reference sequence). The CDR3 nucleotides read TGCAGTGCTAGCGCCGGGACAAGGTATTCACCCCTCCACTTT. Translated: CSASAGTRYSPLHF.

Many counts were recorded for this clonotype. This CDR3 is CASSSRGEKYEQYF. For the CDR3, the DNA is TGTGCCAGCAGTTCCAGGGGGGAAAAGTACGAGCAGTACTTC. The chain joins TRBV12-3 or TRBV12-4 to TRBJ2-7, with a tentative D call TRBD1 (7 bases). With 4 bases removed from V and 4 bases from J, the gap between germline ends came to 14 bases. This CDR3 is built from 14 residues.

This clonotype was picked up many times. The chain carries TRBV28 and TRBJ2-1; D remains ambiguous. The CDR3 contains 11 residues. CDR1 and CDR2 from the germline V gene are MDHEN and SYDVKM. Between the trimmed V and J ends, which lost 5 bases and 8 bases, there was a span of 7 bases. The CDR3 nucleotides are TGTGCCAGCAGTCACCCCGATGAGCAGTTCTTC. Encoded protein: CASSHPDEQFF.

This clonotype has just a few counts. The genes are TRBV15 and TRBJ1-1; no clear D gene. Germline CDR1 LNHNV, CDR2 YYDKDF (reference sequence). The ends were cut back, 0 bases at V and 1 base at J, with 12 bases in the middle. The CDR3 is 16 amino acids. The CDR3 loop is CATSRDRNDGNTEAFF. As DNA, the CDR3 is TGTGCCACCAGCAGAGATAGAAACGATGGGAACACTGAAGCTTTCTTT.

This clonotype was recorded at least ten times. The chain recombines TRBV12-3 or TRBV12-4 with TRBJ2-1, with D perhaps matching TRBD2 (7 bases). The V gene lost 5 bases and the J gene lost 6 bases, with 11 bases spanning the gap. This CDR3 has 13 amino acids. The CDR3 DNA is TGTGCCAGCAGTGACCGGGGGGCCAATGAGCAGTTCTTC. Translating it yields CASSDRGANEQFF.

The rearrangement uses TRBV24-1 and TRBJ2-1; D is unresolved. Germline lookup yields CDR1 KGHDR and CDR2 SFDVKD. This CDR3 is built from 13 residues. Trimming removed 1 base at V and 7 bases at J, with 7 bases between. The CDR3 is CATSDLSVNEQFF. CDR3 coding DNA: TGTGCCACCAGTGATTTATCGGTTAATGAGCAGTTCTTC.

In its sample, this clonotype was seen a few times. This chain uses TRBV5-1 with TRBJ1-2; the match to TRBD1 covers 11 bases. Per germline, CDR1 SGHRS and CDR2 YFSETQ. CDR3 length: 14 amino acids. The trim removed 7 bases at V and 4 bases at J, leaving 6 bases unmatched. The CDR3 region has the DNA TGCGCCAGCCGTTCCGGGACAGGGGGCTATGGCTACACCTTC. The encoded protein is CASRSGTGGYGYTF.

About this clonotype itself: A read error may explain this, as a much larger clone is one base away. The V gene is TRBV7-4, the J gene TRBJ2-1, with D perhaps assigned TRBD1 or TRBD2 (5 bases each). Germline CDR1 and CDR2: SGHVT and SQSDAQ. The CDR3 extends over 19 amino acids. This CDR3 reads CACSARSRGADRVYNEQFF. The CDR3 DNA reads as TGTGCCTGCAGTGCCCGTTCGAGGGGCGCCGATCGGGTATACAATGAGCAGTTCTTC.

In its sample, this clonotype was seen a few times. V usage is TRBV4-1 and J usage is TRBJ2-5; D is unclear. Trimming left V 0 bases short and J 2 bases short, with 10 bases between. The CDR3 sequence is 15 residues long. Looked up from germline, CDR1 is MGHRA and CDR2 is YSYEKL. The CDR3 DNA reads TGCGCCAGCAGCCAAGACGGCAGGCATCAAGAGACCCAGTACTTC. Translation: CASSQDGRHQETQYF.

The table lists this clonotype with a few counts. CDR3 in amino acids: CASSYLSGRAKNEQFF. The CDR3 nucleotides read TGTGCCAGCAGTTACCTTAGCGGGAGGGCCAAGAATGAGCAGTTCTTC. The chain is built from TRBV6-2 or TRBV6-3 and TRBJ2-1, with 11 positions matching TRBD2. Germline CDR1 and CDR2: MNHEY and SVGEGT. The V and J ends lost 2 bases and 7 bases, in that order; junction bases with no gene match: 7. The CDR3 runs 16 residues.

The sample holds many counts of this clonotype. V gene TRBV4-3 combines with J gene TRBJ2-7; D tentatively fits TRBD1 or TRBD2 (5 bases each). CDR3 length: 16 residues. V lost 5 bases and J 0 bases, leaving 17 bases between the germline ends. Germline CDR1 reads LGHNA; CDR2 reads YSLEER. CDR3 sequence reads: CASSGRPGRSSYEQYF. CDR3 DNA sequence: TGCGCCAGCAGCGGTCGACCGGGACGGAGCTCCTACGAGCAGTACTTC.